The 18 T cell receptor beta chains given below trace back to one sample, sequenced in a study of OX40 agonist ivuxolimab in advanced cancers. Data came from immunoSEQ multiplex PCR; TCRdb stores just in-frame clones and leaves some out. Among about 32,000 clones listed, approximately 87% were seen once. This specimen consisted of CD4+ or CD8+ T cells sorted from blood, obtained in a trial of the OX40 agonist ivuxolimab. These receptor sequences come from an adult with an advanced solid tumor such as melanoma, head and neck, liver or kidney cancer.

V gene TRBV6-1 combines with J gene TRBJ2-7; 8 bases line up with TRBD2. Germline CDR1 MNHNS, CDR2 SASEGT. The trim removed 0 bases at V and 0 bases at J, leaving 13 bases unmatched. CDR3 length: 19 residues. CDR3 nucleotide sequence: TGTGCCAGCAGTGAAGCGGGCTACCCTATAGCGGGGCTCTCCTACGAGCAGTACTTC. Protein sequence: CASSEAGYPIAGLSYEQYF.

CDR3 DNA sequence: TGCGCCAGCAGCCTTCCCTTAGCGGAGATGAACACCGGGGAGCTGTTTTTT. Translation gives CASSLPLAEMNTGELFF. V usage is TRBV4-1 and J usage is TRBJ2-2, with a weak D call TRBD2 (6 bases). Germline lookup yields CDR1 MGHRA and CDR2 YSYEKL. Trimming took 4 bases from V and 1 from J, leaving 16 bases between them. The CDR3 covers 17 residues.

CDR3 sequence: CASSAPLKGYTDTQYF. The CDR3 region has the DNA TGTGCCAGCAGCGCGCCCCTCAAAGGGTACACAGATACGCAGTATTTT. The chain employs TRBV9 and TRBJ2-3; D uncertain. Trimming pared 3 bases from V and 2 bases from J, leaving 16 bases between. CDR1 is SGDLS and CDR2 is YYNGEE in the germline V gene. CDR3 length: 16 residues.

This sequence joins TRBV30 and TRBJ2-3; D may be TRBD2 (5 bases). V was pared by 4 bases and J by 3 bases, with 11 bases between. The CDR3 is 13 residues long. Germline-derived CDR1 and CDR2 are GTSNPN and SVGIG (reference sequence). The CDR3 reads CAWNWGATDTQYF. The DNA for the CDR3 is TGTGCCTGGAACTGGGGAGCAACAGATACGCAGTATTTT. Variable domain in full (rest from reference TRBV30 and TRBJ2-3): SQTIHQWPATLVQPVGSPLSLECTVEGTSNPNLYWYRQAAGRGLQLLFYSVGIGQISSEVPQNLSASRPQDRQFILSSKKLLLSDSGFYLCAWNWGATDTQYFGPGTRLTVL.

This clone was counted only a few times. The chain combines TRBV6-4 with TRBJ2-3; D gene ambiguous. Germline V gene data show CDR1 as MRHNA and CDR2 as SNTAGT. The CDR3 is 13 residues long. Trimming stripped 5 bases from V and 4 bases from J, with 10 bases between. CDR3 in DNA: TGTGCCAGCAGTCTTGACTCCTCAGATACGCAGTATTTT. Translation: CASSLDSSDTQYF.

Written as DNA, the CDR3 is TGTGCCAGCAGCGTAAGATGGCAGGAGGCTGAGCAGTTCTTC. It yields the protein CASSVRWQEAEQFF. J is TRBJ2-1 and V is TRBV9, with a tentative D call TRBD2 (5 bases). CDR1 SGDLS and CDR2 YYNGEE come from the germline V gene. The CDR3 is 14 amino acids. The V and J ends lost 1 base and 9 bases respectively, with 14 bases between them.

V usage is TRBV7-9 and J usage is TRBJ1-5, with D perhaps TRBD1 (5 bases). The CDR3 runs to 15 residues. CDR1 is SEHNR, CDR2 FQNEAQ, per germline (reference sequence). V lost 2 bases and J lost 9, with 17 bases in between. The DNA of the CDR3 is TGTGCCAGCAGCTTATCGGGGGACCCTAATTCGCCCCAGCATTTT. This translates into CASSLSGDPNSPQHF.

This clone appeared a single time. The V gene is TRBV2, the J gene TRBJ2-3; possibly TRBD1 or TRBD2 for D (5 bases each). There are 15 residues in the CDR3. V shed 10 bases and J shed 0 bases, with 17 bases lying between them. Germline-derived CDR1 and CDR2 are SNHLY and FYNNEI. The CDR3 sequence: CATLSGLASTDTQYF. In DNA, the CDR3 is TGTGCCACCCTCTCGGGGCTGGCTAGCACAGATACGCAGTATTTT.

The V gene is TRBV29-1, the J gene TRBJ2-6, with D unresolved. In germline, CDR1 is SQVTM, CDR2 ANQGSEA. Trimming cost V 3 bases and J 4 bases, with 7 bases left between them. This CDR3 spans 13 amino acids. CDR3 in DNA: TGCAGCGTTGAGGGGTCAGGGGCCAACGTCCTGACTTTC. It codes for CSVEGSGANVLTF.

The CDR3 DNA follows: TGTGCCAGCAGCTCTCGCCAGCGGTCGTATTTCTCTGGGGAGCTGTTTTTT. Protein sequence: CASSSRQRSYFSGELFF. This rearrangement joins TRBV7-8 to TRBJ2-2, with D possibly TRBD2 on 5 matching bases. Trimming took off 4 bases at V and 8 bases at J, with 23 bases between the two ends. CDR1 SGHVS and CDR2 FQNEAQ come from the germline V gene. The CDR3 has 17 residues.

This chain connects TRBV9 to TRBJ1-6; D possibly corresponds to TRBD1 (6 bases). V lost 4 bases and J 6 bases, leaving 14 bases between the germline ends. The CDR3 spans 15 residues. CDR1 is SGDLS, CDR2 YYNGEE, per germline. This chain's CDR3 is CASSINRGLNSPLHF. The CDR3 nucleotides are TGTGCCAGCAGCATAAACCGGGGGCTTAATTCACCCCTCCACTTT.

In its sample, this clone was seen a few times. The chain recombines TRBV19 with TRBJ2-7; D call uncertain. The CDR3 extends over 14 amino acids. CDR1 LNHDA and CDR2 SQIVND come from the germline V gene (reference sequence). V dropped 3 bases and J dropped 4 bases, with 13 bases sitting between them. The CDR3 coding sequence is TGTGCCAGTAGTATCTTGGGGAACTGGTACGAGCAGTACTTC. This gives the protein CASSILGNWYEQYF.

V and J are TRBV2 and TRBJ1-6, with TRBD1 as a possible D gene (6 bases). Trimming shortened V by 11 bases and J by 7 bases, and 18 bases separated the two germline ends. Germline values: CDR1 SNHLY, CDR2 FYNNEI. The CDR3 is made up of 14 amino acids. The CDR3 loop is CAGERGGENSPLHF. CDR3 coding DNA: TGTGCCGGAGAGAGGGGGGGCGAGAATTCACCCCTCCACTTT.

This clone was counted once. The chain uses TRBV7-8 and TRBJ2-7; D remains unclear. V lost 5 bases, J lost 0 bases, and 11 bases lay in between. CDR3 length: 14 amino acids. CDR1 is SGHVS, CDR2 FQNEAQ, per germline. The CDR3 bases are TGTGCCAGCAGCCCCGCCTTTTTCTCCTACGAGCAGTACTTC. It specifies CASSPAFFSYEQYF.

The chain uses TRBV7-9 and TRBJ1-2; TRBD1 might be the D (5 bases). Trimming shortened V by 1 base and J by 4 bases, and 10 bases separated the two germline ends. The CDR3 covers 14 residues. CDR1 and CDR2 from the germline V gene are SEHNR and FQNEAQ (reference sequence). CDR3 protein: CASSLVVDIYGYTF. The CDR3 bases are TGTGCCAGCAGCTTAGTAGTGGACATCTATGGCTACACCTTC. The full variable domain, in which reference TRBV7-9 and TRBJ1-2 provide the parts outside the CDR3, is DTGVSQNPRHKITKRGQNVTFRCDPISEHNRLYWYRQTLGQGPEFLTYFQNEAQLEKSRLLSDRFSAERPKGSFSTLEIQRTEQGDSAMYLCASSLVVDIYGYTFGSGTRLTVV.

The chain has TRBV7-6 and TRBJ2-3; D tentatively fits TRBD1 or TRBD2 (6 bases each). The CDR3 extends over 14 amino acids. V lost 5 bases, J lost 2 bases, and 11 bases lay in between. CDR1 and CDR2 from the germline V gene are SGHVS and FNYEAQ. CDR3 sequence reads: CASSLRGDTDTQYF. DNA for the CDR3: TGTGCCAGCAGCCTGAGGGGGGACACAGATACGCAGTATTTT.

The chain carries TRBV7-9 and TRBJ1-4; 11 positions agree with TRBD1. CDR3 length: 16 residues. Germline lookup yields CDR1 SEHNR and CDR2 FQNEAQ (reference sequence). The junction had 14 bases not matched to a gene; V was cut back by 6 bases and J by 11 bases. The CDR3, as DNA: TGTGCCAGCAGGTCCGCCGAGGACAGGGGGCGAGGGAAACTGTTTTTT. Amino acids: CASRSAEDRGRGKLFF.

The rearrangement links TRBV7-8 to TRBJ2-4; D is tentatively TRBD1 or TRBD2 (5 bases each). Trimming took 4 bases from V and 8 from J, leaving 18 bases between them. The CDR3 consists of 15 residues. In germline, CDR1 is SGHVS, CDR2 FQNEAQ. The CDR3 region is CASSSTGPGGDIQYF. The CDR3 DNA is TGTGCCAGCAGCTCTACAGGTCCCGGAGGAGACATTCAGTACTTC.